This TCR beta chain appears in the sequencing data of a study of CD8 T cells in Susac syndrome. The patients who served as multiple sclerosis controls were treatment-naive and had stable or active relapsing-remitting disease that fulfilled the revised McDonald criteria. The authors reverse transcribed 0.5 to 1 ug RNA with random hexamers. TCRdb re-analysed the immunoSEQ multiplex PCR reads in MiXCR, keeping a single row per CDR3 protein. Altogether roughly 200,000 distinct CDR3 sequences are present, 90% to 97% being singletons, with the ten largest covering approximately 0.088%. The TCR sequence derives from a human donor with multiple sclerosis. Source material: CD4+ T cells from PBMCs.

CDR3 DNA sequence: TGTGCCAGCATTCTGGCGGGGGGCACAGATACGCAGTATTTT. Its protein is CASILAGGTDTQYF. This chain uses TRBV28 with TRBJ2-3, with TRBD2 matching over 7 bases. Germline V lookup: CDR1 MDHEN, CDR2 SYDVKM. V lost 7 bases and J lost 1; bases outside the gene matches: 5. The CDR3 totals 14 residues. The whole variable domain, remainder taken from reference TRBV28 and TRBJ2-3, is DVKVTQSSRYLVKRTGEKVFLECVQDMDHENMFWYRQDPGLGLRLIYFSYDVKMKEKGDIPEGYSVSREKKERFSLILESASTNQTSMYLCASILAGGTDTQYFGPGTRLTVL.